This T cell receptor beta chain was profiled in a study of vaccination and CD4 T cells after COVID-19. Study details: In the control cultures, a CEFX pool, an HIV-1 Nef pool, or no peptide was supplied.

Scientists ran DNA taken from cultured CD4+ T cells through the Oncomine TCR Beta short-read assay for sequencing. Via MiXCR, TCRdb re-called the PCR reads, giving one row per CDR3 protein. This table has about 9,200 distinct CDR3 sequences, about 47% appearing once. The CDR3 is made up of 15 amino acids. Trimming cost V 3 bases and J 1 base, with 10 bases left between them. Germline values: CDR1 SGHTA, CDR2 FQGNSA. The treatment is: approximately 11-day PBMC culture with coronavirus spike peptide pools or control peptides (ViraFEST assay). Antigen-specific T cells were expanded with peptide pools by ViraFEST, and TCRs were then sequenced. Days 3 and 7 were when half the medium was replaced with fresh IL-2 medium. This clonotype has more than one count but fewer than ten. Its antigen is undetermined.

Material: CD4+ T cells from blood, cultured in vitro. The clonotype comes from a human donor who had recovered from COVID-19. The chain uses TRBV7-2 and TRBJ2-4; D might be TRBD2 (6 bases). Here the CDR3 reads CASSLLAFAKNIQYF. CDR3 nucleotide sequence: TGTGCCAGCAGCTTGCTAGCGTTTGCCAAAAACATTCAGTACTTC.